This TCR beta chain was profiled in a study of cytomegalovirus exposure and HLA in healthy donors. It was with 60 Vbeta and 13 Jbeta primers that the PCR ran. Profiling relied on immunoSEQ multiplex PCR, and the TCRdb table lists in-frame clones only, not all of them. The sample consists of about 160,000 clones, about three quarters of them appearing once. Whole-study results and caveats: An analysis that was carried out later associated fewer than 20,000 TCR beta sequences with HLA alleles at 0.05 false discovery rate. Cytomegalovirus association was listed for 164 TCR beta chains.

The CDR3 totals 16 residues. Germline V gives CDR1 SQVTM, CDR2 ANQGSEA. Trimming removed 0 bases at V and 5 bases at J, with 17 bases between. Comments on this clone: The antigen remains undetermined.

Every donor was a healthy person donating bone marrow. The sample was PBMCs. The rearrangement joins TRBV29-1 to TRBJ2-1; possibly TRBD1 for D (6 bases). The sequence derives from a female donor in good health and CMV-seronegative. The CDR3 reads CSVEDGAGVSNNEQFF. The CDR3 DNA reads TGCAGCGTTGAAGATGGGGCAGGGGTTAGTAACAATGAGCAGTTCTTC.